The present entry profiles one TCR beta chain with its context. This entry is derived from a study of blood T cell repertoires in COVID-19. Study summary: COVID-19 samples, acute and convalescent, were from the United States, Italy and Spain. PBMCs, B-cell-depleted T cells, or T cells provided the cDNA or gDNA that made up the material.

TCRdb keeps only in-frame clones here, not all; method: immunoSEQ multiplex PCR. The repertoire holds about 410,000 clones, with about nine tenths as singletons. The receptor's source is a woman in her 30s with active or convalescent COVID-19. The material sequenced was peripheral blood.

This CDR3 reads CSAGRDRGRTF. The CDR3 DNA sequence: TGCAGTGCTGGCCGGGACAGGGGGCGCACCTTC. The chain links TRBV20-1 to TRBJ1-2; TRBD1 aligns across 12 bases. After removal of 5 bases from V and 13 bases from J, the junction contained 5 bases not matched to a gene. Germline loops: CDR1 DFQATT, CDR2 SNEGSKA (reference sequence). CDR3 length: 11 residues.